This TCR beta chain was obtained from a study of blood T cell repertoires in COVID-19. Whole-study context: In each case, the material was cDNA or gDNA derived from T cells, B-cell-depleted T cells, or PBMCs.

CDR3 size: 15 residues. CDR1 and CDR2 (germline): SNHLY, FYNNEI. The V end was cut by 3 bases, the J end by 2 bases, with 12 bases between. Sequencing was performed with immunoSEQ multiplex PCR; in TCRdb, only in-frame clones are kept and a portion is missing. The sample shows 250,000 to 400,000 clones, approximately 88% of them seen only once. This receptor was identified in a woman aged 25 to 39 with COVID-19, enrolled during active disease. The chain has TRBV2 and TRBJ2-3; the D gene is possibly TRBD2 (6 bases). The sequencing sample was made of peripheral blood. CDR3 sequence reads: CASSEEAGHTDTQYF. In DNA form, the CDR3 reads TGTGCCAGCAGTGAGGAGGCGGGGCACACAGATACGCAGTATTTT. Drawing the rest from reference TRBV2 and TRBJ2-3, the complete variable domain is EPEVTQTPSHQVTQMGQEVILRCVPISNHLYFYWYRQILGQKVEFLVSFYNNEISEKSEIFDDQFSVERPDGSNFTLKIRSTKLEDSAMYFCASSEEAGHTDTQYFGPGTRLTVL.